This note documents a single TCR beta chain sequence. The germline gives CDR1 MDHEN, CDR2 SYDVKM. The CDR3 runs to 11 residues. Deletions cut 6 bases from V and 1 base from J, with 3 bases between. The data originate from a study of control samples from healthy donors and cancer patients. TCRdb keeps only in-frame clones here, not all; method: immunoSEQ multiplex PCR. The sample holds about 130,000 clones, about 93% seen once. The rearrangement joins TRBV28 to TRBJ1-2; D gene uncertain. This sequence was found in a man aged 55 to 69 with colorectal cancer. The sample consisted of PBMCs. The CDR3 reads CASRDNYGYTF. CDR3 sequence (DNA): TGTGCCAGCAGGGATAACTATGGCTACACCTTC.